One T cell receptor (beta chain) is described in this entry. This clonotype was seen ten or more times. No antigen is known for it. Base qualities are missing; no much larger clone stands one base away. TCRdb records Illumina NovaSeq 6000 as the sequencer. cDNA libraries for TCRalpha and TCRbeta were prepared by 5'RACE using constant-segment primers, with sample barcodes and unique molecular identifiers added. Trizol reagent was used to extract RNA from every sample. Libraries were amplified in two PCR steps, with a second sample barcode and Illumina TruSeq adapters added in the second step. Sequencing of libraries was performed on an Illumina NovaSeq with 2 x 150 bp paired-end reads. Regarding the original processing steps: Demultiplexing of reads and collapsing into UMI-guided consensus sequences were performed with migec v1.2.7. With mixcr v2.1.11, UMI consensuses were aligned to TRA and TRB V and J templates and assembled into clonotypes. A clonotype was counted as expanded or contracted only if both edgeR and NoisET called the change significant, with noise models trained on biological replicates. For edgeR calls, the cutoffs were a false discovery rate-adjusted p below 0.01 and a log2 fold-change threshold of 1. As an exploratory analysis of dynamics, max-normalized trajectories of the 1000 most abundant clonotypes were examined with PCA combined with hierarchical clustering. Separately sequenced CD4+ and CD8+ repertoires were used to assign the CD4 or CD8 phenotype of responding clones. The raw public data were reprocessed by TCRdb itself: fastp quality trimming at Q25, MiXCR clonotype calling, in-frame beta chains only. Merged by CDR3 protein, the rows form single entries marked with the most common genes and DNA. These V and J calls derive from TCRdb rather than the authors' analysis. Present in this sample are approximately 110,000 distinct CDR3 sequences, about a fifth of which were seen just once. Approximately 40% of the sample goes to the ten largest clones.

This entry is derived from a study of T-cell memory formation after mild COVID-19 (dated by TCRdb to 2020 to 2023). Regarding the study in general: TCR sequence clusters from the two donors were largely donor specific. In a couple of donors, T-cell clones that expanded and contracted after mild COVID-19 were tracked by sequencing TCRalpha and TCRbeta repertoires over time. The cohort was made up of two young adult volunteers, one female and one male, who were previously healthy. Paper-wide results and their limitations: SARS-CoV-2 specificity of the second-wave clones peaking on day 37 was not confirmed. Contracting CD4+ clones appeared mostly in the CM and EM memory subsets, whereas CD8+ clones were enriched in EMRA. The study included only a couple of mild cases, and larger cohorts that include severe cases with pre-infection samples were judged to be necessary. Clones contracting from day 15 to 85 had balanced CD4/CD8 phenotypes, while a second wave expanding from day 15 to 37 was biased towards CD4+. The detection of some responding clones in pre-infection memory suggests that pre-existing cross-reactive memory T cells joined the SARS-CoV-2 response.

Ficoll-Paque density gradient centrifugation was the method used to isolate PBMCs. The CDR3 has 18 amino acids, counting the end cysteine and phenylalanine. Only the CDR3 region is kept as DNA, spanning 54 bases read in frame from base 1. V was cut back by 2 bases and J by 4 bases, leaving a gap of 23 bases between them. Reading the germline V gene gives CDR1 SGHRS and CDR2 YFSETQ. What was sequenced was PBMCs or a T cell subset sorted from them (not recorded which). In this chain, TRBV5-1 is recombined with TRBJ2-3, with a tentative D call of TRBD1 or TRBD2, each matching 5 bases. This TCR was sampled from a man in his late teens or twenties who had mild COVID-19 (a few samples of this study predate the infection). The sample titles of this study are shuffled in the database, so cell type and time point are left out; the donor was told from shared clones. The bases are TGCGCCAGCAGCTTTCGGTTTCAAGGGACCCCCGTGGCAGATACGCAGTATTTT. Translated, it reads CASSFRFQGTPVADTQYF.